These 29 T cell receptor beta chains share one sample of origin, sequenced in a study of tumor-infiltrating lymphocytes in primary liver carcinoma. Priming with a constant-region primer yielded TCR beta cDNA from about 540 ng total RNA. Investigators got TCR beta libraries out of three nested multiplex PCR rounds, done with slightly modified ARM-PCR. Two initial PCR rounds of about 10 cycles each paired TRBV1-TRBV30 forward primers with a C-beta reverse primer. One entry per CDR3 protein results from TCRdb running MiXCR on the multiplex PCR reads. The sample records a few hundred thousand distinct CDR3 sequences, around three fifths being singletons. Germline DNA was also extracted, with blood RNA taken from unsorted whole blood. The sequencing sample was made of peripheral blood. Receptors originate from a woman under 40 with primary liver carcinoma and hepatitis B virus infection.

This chain joins TRBV28 and TRBJ2-1, with D unresolved. V lost 7 bases and J 5 bases, leaving 18 bases between the germline ends. CDR3 size: 15 residues. Germline V gene sequence: CDR1 MDHEN, CDR2 SYDVKM. CDR3 coding DNA: TGTGCCAGCACACTGGCCGGCGCCGCCCACAATGAGCAGTTCTTC. The encoded protein is CASTLAGAAHNEQFF. Supplemented by reference TRBV28 and TRBJ2-1, the full variable domain reads DVKVTQSSRYLVKRTGEKVFLECVQDMDHENMFWYRQDPGLGLRLIYFSYDVKMKEKGDIPEGYSVSREKKERFSLILESASTNQTSMYLCASTLAGAAHNEQFFGPGTRLTVL.

This clonotype was found many times. This CDR3 is CASSPRHGYETQYF. In DNA form, the CDR3 reads TGTGCCAGCAGCCCACGCCACGGTTACGAGACCCAGTACTTC. The chain has TRBV11-2 and TRBJ2-5; D not certain. Trimming took off 5 bases at V and 5 bases at J, with 15 bases between the two ends. This CDR3 comprises 14 residues. Germline values: CDR1 SGHAT, CDR2 FQNNGV.

This clonotype has just a few counts. The chain combines TRBV6-2 or TRBV6-3 with TRBJ1-2; possibly TRBD1 for D (6 bases). The V gene's germline CDR1 is MNHEY and CDR2 SVGEGT. Trimming removed 6 bases from V and 8 bases from J, with 10 bases in between. This CDR3 comprises 11 residues. CDR3 region: CASSTGFGYTF. As DNA, the CDR3 is TGTGCCAGCAGCACAGGGTTCGGCTACACCTTC.

This clonotype has a handful of counts. The gene calls are TRBV10-1 and TRBJ2-7; D assignment may be TRBD1 or TRBD2 (6 bases each). This CDR3 contains 13 residues. V lost 5 bases, J lost 5 bases, and 13 bases lay in between. From germline, CDR1 is WNHNN and CDR2 SYGVQD (reference sequence). Here the CDR3 DNA reads TGCGCCAGCAGTCGAGGGGGAGGCCACGAGCAGTACTTC. Protein sequence: CASSRGGGHEQYF.

The chain joins TRBV7-9 to TRBJ2-1; D unclear. The ends were cut back, 7 bases at V and 10 bases at J, with 23 bases in the middle. The CDR3 consists of 15 residues. Germline V lookup: CDR1 SEHNR, CDR2 FQNEAQ (reference sequence). The CDR3 loop is CASNSLGLAEGEQFF. The DNA for the CDR3 is TGTGCCAGCAACTCTCTTGGGCTGGCCGAAGGGGAGCAGTTCTTC.

The chain has TRBV4-1 and TRBJ2-7; the D gene is possibly TRBD2 (5 bases). The CDR3 spans 15 residues. V shed 3 bases and J shed 4 bases, with 16 bases lying between them. Germline values: CDR1 MGHRA, CDR2 YSYEKL. CDR3 DNA: TGCGCCAGCAGCCAGGGCCCCGAGACTATTTACGAGCAGTACTTC. This codes for CASSQGPETIYEQYF.

This rearrangement joins TRBV6-5 to TRBJ2-1; D may be TRBD1 (5 bases). Per germline, CDR1 MNHEY and CDR2 SVGAGI. This CDR3 has 14 amino acids. V dropped 2 bases and J dropped 6 bases, with 11 bases sitting between them. The DNA for the CDR3 is TGTGCCAGCAGTTACGATTTTGGGGCCAATGAGCAGTTCTTC. It encodes CASSYDFGANEQFF.

As concerns this clonotype: The conserved final phenylalanine or tryptophan is absent from the CDR3, which likely points to a read error. The chain carries TRBV12-3 or TRBV12-4 and TRBJ1-2; possible D gene TRBD1, 6 bases. V was pared by 5 bases and J by 5 bases, with 18 bases between. This CDR3 has 15 residues. The CDR3 sequence: CASSPDGGRDYGYTL. CDR3 sequence (DNA): TGTGCCAGCAGTCCCGACGGGGGCAGGGATTATGGCTACACCCTC.

Notes on this clonotype: One end of the junction does not line up with germline, which may come from a read error. The chain uses TRBV11-2 and TRBJ1-1, with a possible D match to TRBD1 (5 bases). Germline V gene sequence: CDR1 SGHAT, CDR2 FQNNGV. There are 13 residues in the CDR3. CDR3 DNA: TGTGCCAGTAGCTTAGACAAGGGGACTGAAGCTTTCTTT. The encoded protein is CASSLDKGTEAFF.

The CDR3 here is CAWDSGTLSYEQYF. The CDR3 coding sequence is TGTGCCTGGGATTCCGGGACTCTTTCCTACGAGCAGTACTTC. The chain recombines TRBV30 with TRBJ2-7; weak D call: TRBD2 (6 bases). The CDR3 has 14 residues. The V and J ends lost 5 bases and 1 base respectively, with 15 bases between them. Germline loops: CDR1 GTSNPN, CDR2 SVGIG (reference sequence).

Note on this clonotype: A much larger clonotype is one base distant, so this may be a read error. V and J are TRBV12-3 or TRBV12-4 and TRBJ2-6, with a possible D match to TRBD2 (5 bases). The CDR3 loop spans 15 amino acids. The germline V and J ends were trimmed by 8 bases and 8 bases, with 19 bases remaining between them. CDR3 sequence reads: CASDRGSSGTNVLTF. CDR3 in DNA: TGTGCCAGCGATCGGGGAAGCTCGGGGACCAACGTCCTGACTTTC.

About this clonotype itself: It may be a read error: a sequence one base away is much more abundant. The CDR3: CASSRCESTDTQYF. The CDR3 nucleotides are TGCGCCAGCAGCCGGTGTGAGAGCACAGATACGCAGTATTTT. This chain joins TRBV4-1 and TRBJ2-3; D not resolved. Germline V gene sequence: CDR1 MGHRA, CDR2 YSYEKL. V was pared by 4 bases and J by 0 bases, with 8 bases between. The length of the CDR3 is 14 residues.

A word on this clonotype: Because the CDR3 is missing its conserved closing phenylalanine or tryptophan, this is likely a read error. No DNA is shown, since the ends of the CDR3 on it are uncertain; the CDR3 is the one TCRdb lists. The V call is TRBV13, the J call TRBJ2-1; the table's D call, TRBD2, has no DNA check behind it. The CDR3 sequence runs 14 residues, both termini included. Per the germline V gene, CDR1 is PRHDT and CDR2 is FYEKMQ (reference sequence). The CDR3 region is CASSYRRAQPRFFL.

This clonotype was found many times. The rearrangement joins TRBV5-4 to TRBJ2-1; the match to TRBD2 covers 9 bases. With 4 bases clipped from V and 6 bases from J, the junction kept 14 bases outside the gene matches. CDR3 length: 17 amino acids. Germline V gene sequence: CDR1 SGHNT, CDR2 YYREEE (reference sequence). CDR3 region: CASSATRLAEGGNEQFF. For the CDR3, the DNA is TGTGCCAGCAGCGCCACTAGACTAGCGGAGGGAGGCAATGAGCAGTTCTTC.

To note about this clonotype: The germline gene is not matched at one end of the junction; a read error may be the cause. V gene TRBV19 combines with J gene TRBJ2-1; D gene ambiguous. The CDR3 is 13 residues long. CDR1 LNHDA and CDR2 SQIVND come from the germline V gene (reference sequence). The CDR3 nucleotides are TGTGCCAGTAGTAACCAGCAGTACAATGAGCAGTTATTC. Residues: CASSNQQYNEQLF. The full variable domain, in which reference TRBV19 and TRBJ2-1 provide the parts outside the CDR3, is DGGITQSPKYLFRKEGQNVTLSCEQNLNHDAMYWYRQDPGQGLRLIYYSQIVNDFQKGDIAEGYSVSREKKESFPLTVTSAQKNPTAFYLCASSNQQYNEQLFGPGTRLTVL.

Notes on this clonotype: This is likely a read error, given that the CDR3 carries no conserved phenylalanine or tryptophan at its end. The chain recombines TRBV12-3 or TRBV12-4 with TRBJ1-6; 7 positions match TRBD1. This CDR3 has 17 amino acids. The CDR3 DNA sequence: TGTGTCAGCAGTTTTACCCCGACAGGGAAAAAACGTCCACCCCTCCACCTT. Residues: CVSSFTPTGKKRPPLHL.

This clonotype was recorded a few times. The chain carries TRBV4-1 and TRBJ2-7; the D is unclear. Trimming removed 2 bases at V and 4 bases at J, with 9 bases between. There are 13 residues in the CDR3. The germline V gene has CDR1 MGHRA and CDR2 YSYEKL. The CDR3 DNA follows: TGCGCCAGCAGCCAAAATCTGGCTTACGAGCAGTACTTC. The encoded protein is CASSQNLAYEQYF.

Details on this clonotype: At one boundary the junction diverges from the germline segment, which might be a read error. The chain employs TRBV11-2 and TRBJ2-3, with TRBD2 matching over 11 bases. Germline CDR1 and CDR2: SGHAT and FQNNGV. The CDR3 runs 20 residues. CDR3 coding DNA: TGTGCCAGCAGCTTAGTCGCTAGCGGGAGGTCAGGTTCTACCACAGATACGGAGTATTTT. It yields the protein CASSLVASGRSGSTTDTEYF.

The rearrangement links TRBV4-2 to TRBJ1-1; no clear D. This CDR3 has 14 amino acids. Per germline, CDR1 LGHNA and CDR2 YNFKEQ. Trimming removed 5 bases from V and 6 bases from J, with 16 bases in between. CDR3 loop: CASSTNQRGAEAFF. Written as DNA, the CDR3 is TGTGCCAGCAGCACAAACCAAAGAGGCGCTGAAGCTTTCTTT.

Comments on this clonotype: The junction departs from the called germline gene at one end, perhaps through a read error. The chain links TRBV11-2 to TRBJ2-7; unclear D gene. Germline CDR1 SGHAT, CDR2 FQNNGV. This CDR3 is built from 11 residues. The DNA of the CDR3 is TGTGCCAACAGCTTATCCTACGAGCAGTACTTC. This sequence encodes CANSLSYEQYF.

V and J are TRBV6-2 or TRBV6-3 and TRBJ2-3; D is unresolved. The V end was cut by 5 bases, the J end by 10 bases, with 19 bases between. Per germline, CDR1 MNHEY and CDR2 SVGEGT. This CDR3 contains 14 residues. This chain's CDR3 is CASSPQDRGWAQYF. CDR3 sequence (DNA): TGTGCCAGCAGTCCCCAGGACCGCGGTTGGGCGCAGTATTTT.

As to this clonotype: This clone may be a read error of a much larger clone one base away. The chain couples TRBV6-5 to TRBJ2-2, with a weak D call TRBD2 (5 bases). This CDR3 is built from 15 residues. Germline V lookup: CDR1 MNHEY, CDR2 SVGAGI. The V end lost 3 bases, the J end lost 7 bases, and 15 bases lay between the germline ends. CDR3: CASSYFGGSIGELFF. CDR3 bases: TGTGCCAGCAGTTATTTCGGCGGGTCCATCGGGGAGCTGTTTTTT.

This clonotype was counted between two and nine times. The CDR3 protein is CASSFRGKGAEAFF. The CDR3 coding sequence is TGTGCCAGCAGCTTTAGGGGCAAGGGAGCTGAAGCTTTCTTT. The gene calls are TRBV11-2 and TRBJ1-1, with D possibly TRBD1 on 5 matching bases. Trimming left V 3 bases short and J 6 bases short, with 14 bases between. CDR1 is SGHAT, CDR2 FQNNGV, per germline. This CDR3 is 14 amino acids long.

This chain connects TRBV12-3 or TRBV12-4 to TRBJ2-1; D possibly corresponds to TRBD2 (6 bases). This CDR3 comprises 14 residues. V gave up 7 bases and J gave up 6 bases, with 16 bases separating them. The CDR3 bases are TGTGCCAGCACTTCACACCAGGGAGGCAATGAGCAGTTCTTC. Translation: CASTSHQGGNEQFF.

With regard to this clonotype: A much larger clone differs from this one at a single base, so this may be a read error. The V gene is TRBV4-2, the J gene TRBJ2-3, with TRBD2 matching 9 bases. Trimming cost V 0 bases and J 7 bases; bases outside gene matches: 11. This CDR3 spans 17 amino acids. Germline V gene sequence: CDR1 LGHNA, CDR2 YNFKEQ. The CDR3 sequence: CASSQEVRAGGPNTQYF. As DNA, the CDR3 is TGTGCCAGCAGCCAAGAGGTCAGGGCGGGAGGGCCAAATACGCAGTATTTT.

This clonotype was counted ten times or more. V is TRBV12-3 or TRBV12-4 and J is TRBJ1-4, with a possible D match to TRBD1 (5 bases). The CDR3 spans 15 residues. Trimming removed 3 bases at V and 6 bases at J, with 14 bases between. CDR3 bases: TGTGCCAGCAGTTTCTACGGGACTAAGCATGAAAAACTGTTTTTT. It yields the protein CASSFYGTKHEKLFF.

This clonotype has just one count. This clone may be a read error of a much larger clone one base away. The chain joins TRBV4-1 to TRBJ2-5, with unresolved D. The germline V and J ends were trimmed by 4 bases and 2 bases, with 11 bases remaining between them. This CDR3 has 14 amino acids. CDR1 and CDR2 (germline): MGHRA, YSYEKL. CDR3: CASSRYGSQETQYF. The CDR3 DNA is TGCGCCAGCAGCCGATACGGATCTCAAGAGACCCAGTACTTC.

About this clonotype itself: One base away lies a much larger clone, so this may be a sequencing read error. The chain is built from TRBV10-2 and TRBJ2-3; 15 bases are shared with TRBD2. Germline CDR1 is WSHSY and CDR2 is SAAADI. The CDR3 is 17 amino acids. CDR3 protein: CSSSSGTSGRITDTQYF. DNA for the CDR3: TGCTCCAGCTCTTCGGGGACTAGCGGGAGGATCACAGATACGCAGTATTTT.

This clonotype was seen many times. This sequence joins TRBV12-3 or TRBV12-4 and TRBJ2-3; 9 bases fit TRBD2. The CDR3 contains 17 residues. The junction had 13 bases not matched to a gene; V was cut back by 5 bases and J by 4 bases. CDR3 sequence: CASSPRLLAGLADTQYF. Written as DNA, the CDR3 is TGTGCCAGCAGTCCTCGCCTCCTAGCGGGGTTGGCAGATACGCAGTATTTT.